This T cell receptor (beta chain) originates from a study of T cell responses to AZD1222 COVID-19 vaccine. Study-level results: Nearly half of unique spike-specific TCRs reportedly avoided B.1.351 and B.1.1.7 mutated regions. Distributed over spike, vaccine-associated CD4 TCRs predominated at 160-218 and 743-854.

With respect to this clone: Its antigen is as yet unknown.

Produced via immunoSEQ multiplex PCR; TCRdb's table is partial and in-frame only. The sample has about 160,000 clones; 90% to 95% are singletons. CDR1 and CDR2 from the germline V gene are SEHNR and FQNEAQ (reference sequence). V lost 5 bases to trimming and J lost 0 bases; unmatched junction nucleotides: 4. This CDR3 comprises 14 residues. Sequencing used peripheral blood, obtained on day 0 of MenACWY control vaccination. This clonotype originated in an adult in good health. V and J are TRBV7-9 and TRBJ2-7; 7 nucleotides match TRBD1. The CDR3 loop is CASSLGQNSYEQYF. The CDR3 nucleotides read TGTGCCAGCAGCCTGGGACAGAACTCCTACGAGCAGTACTTC.